This T cell receptor beta chain emerged from a study of blood T cell repertoires in COVID-19. Study-wide background: T cells, B-cell-depleted T cells, or PBMCs provided the cDNA or gDNA that served as material.

In the original processing: Reference gene primer amplification gave nucleated cell count estimates. Measured with immunoSEQ multiplex PCR; TCRdb has only the in-frame clones, and not every one. That table gives V, J and clone size, and the DNA gave D and trimming. Of 150,000 or so clones in the sample, 60% to 80% were seen once. This CDR3 is 15 amino acids long. V lost 4 bases and J lost 0, with 14 bases in between. Germline V gene data show CDR1 as SGDLS and CDR2 as YYNGEE. Residents of under 25 US areas, aged roughly 18 to 95 years, made up the participants. Specimen: PBMCs or T cells enriched from blood (not recorded which). The chain couples TRBV9 to TRBJ2-7; D remains unclear. This clonotype was obtained from a woman aged 45-65 years who had recovered from COVID-19. In DNA, the CDR3 is TGTGCCAGCAGCCGAGAGGTCTCGATCTCCTACGAGCAGTACTTC. Protein sequence: CASSREVSISYEQYF.